Listed below are T cell receptor beta chains from one sample, sequenced in a study of blood T cell repertoires in COVID-19. Repertoires were generated with immunoSEQ multiplex PCR, while TCRdb's copy carries only in-frame clones and drops some. The table lists approximately 110,000 clones, 75% to 90% of them singletons. Sequences were obtained from peripheral blood. The receptors shown here come from a woman between 55 and 75 years old with COVID-19, enrolled during active disease. CDR3s include the opening cysteine and the closing phenylalanine or tryptophan. Fields, in order: clone size, V gene, CDR3 protein. The size entry is marked missing in some rows and otherwise reads once, few, many or a size class.

>NA|TRBV27
CASRPTSGTGPNSPLHF
>NA|TRBV7-3
CASSTGQGNYGYTF
>NA|TRBV30
CAWSVPDLGGLRRF
>NA|TRBV18
CASSVGQGEGLDGYTF
>NA|TRBV9
CASSVSTNTGELFF
>few|TRBV9
CASSAVLATDTQYF
>NA|TRBV5-1
CASSLDSLEAFF
>few|TRBV2
CASSPGAPLHF
>NA|TRBV9
CASRGALGTEAFF
>NA|TRBV7-3
CASSLEAGGSYTQYF
>once|TRBV5-1
CASSQQGQDVDTQYF
>NA|TRBV24-1
CATSGSSYNEQFF